The present entry profiles one TCR beta chain with its context. The treatment is: 15 to 20 received Ad26.COV2.S at low or high dose, single or two shots; roughly five received placebo; per-sample allocation not given. On day 63 after the first injection, vaccine and placebo recipients gave samples. CDR1 is SGHKS, CDR2 YYEKEE, per germline (reference sequence). V was pared by 3 bases and J by 0 bases, with 7 bases between. CDR3 length: 13 residues. The sample is drawn from a study of Ad26.COV2.S vaccination and SARS-CoV-2 variants. Study overall: A COV1001 Ad26.COV2.S trial-arm participant provided the sample.

Clones were read by immunoSEQ multiplex PCR, and TCRdb kept only the in-frame ones, dropping some. The table lists around 400,000 clones, around nine tenths of them singletons. The sequence came from a person aged 18-60 years who received the Ad26.COV2.S COVID-19 vaccine or a placebo. The input for sequencing was peripheral blood, taken in a trial of Ad26.COV2.S vaccine versus placebo. J is TRBJ2-7 and V is TRBV5-5, with D unclear. The chain's CDR3 is CASSSDNSYEQYF. The CDR3 nucleotides are TGTGCCAGCAGCTCTGACAACTCCTACGAGCAGTACTTC.